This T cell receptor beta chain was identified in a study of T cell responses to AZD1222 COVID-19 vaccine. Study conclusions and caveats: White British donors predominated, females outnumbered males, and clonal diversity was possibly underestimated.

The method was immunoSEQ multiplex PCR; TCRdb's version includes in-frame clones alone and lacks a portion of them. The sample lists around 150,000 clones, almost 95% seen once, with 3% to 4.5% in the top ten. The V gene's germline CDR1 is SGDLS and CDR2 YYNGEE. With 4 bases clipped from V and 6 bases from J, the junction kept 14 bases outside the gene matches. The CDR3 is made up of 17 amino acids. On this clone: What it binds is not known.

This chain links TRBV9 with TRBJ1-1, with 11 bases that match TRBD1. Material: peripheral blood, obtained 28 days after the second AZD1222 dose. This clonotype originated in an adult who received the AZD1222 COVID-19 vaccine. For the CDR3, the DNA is TGTGCCAGCAGCAAGTACGTCGGGACAGGGGGTACCTCTGAAGCTTTCTTT. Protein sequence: CASSKYVGTGGTSEAFF. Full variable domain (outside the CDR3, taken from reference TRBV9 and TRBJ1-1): DSGVTQTPKHLITATGQRVTLRCSPRSGDLSVYWYQQSLDQGLQFLIQYYNGEERAKGNILERFSAQQFPDLHSELNLSSLELGDSALYFCASSKYVGTGGTSEAFFGQGTRLTVV.